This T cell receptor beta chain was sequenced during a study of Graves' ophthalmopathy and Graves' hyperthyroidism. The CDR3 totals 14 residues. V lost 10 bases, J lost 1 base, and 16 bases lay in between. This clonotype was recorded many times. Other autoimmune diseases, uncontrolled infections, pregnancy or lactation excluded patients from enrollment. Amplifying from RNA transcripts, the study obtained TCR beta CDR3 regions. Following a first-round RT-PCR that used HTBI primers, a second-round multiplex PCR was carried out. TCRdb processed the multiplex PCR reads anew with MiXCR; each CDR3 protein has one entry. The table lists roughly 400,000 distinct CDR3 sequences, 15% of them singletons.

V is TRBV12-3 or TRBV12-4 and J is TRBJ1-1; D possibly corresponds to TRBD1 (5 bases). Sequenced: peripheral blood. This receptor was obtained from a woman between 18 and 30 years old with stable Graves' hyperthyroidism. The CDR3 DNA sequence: TGTGCCACTAAGACCCCAACAGGGAACACTGAAGCTTTCTTT. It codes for CATKTPTGNTEAFF.